This is a list of T cell receptor beta chains from one sample in a study of T-cell reconstitution after alpha-beta-depleted transplantation in children. TCRdb processed the PCR reads anew with MiXCR; each CDR3 protein has one entry. Altogether 450,000 to 500,000 distinct CDR3 sequences are present, 12% being singletons, with the ten largest covering about 5%. Source: PBMCs from the stem cell graft donor, taken from the stem cell graft. The receptors were sampled from a human donor who donated a stem cell graft to a child with combined immunodeficiency. Both conserved end residues are part of each CDR3. Fields, in order: clone size, J gene, D gene, V gene, CDR3 protein, CDR3 DNA. D genes are given only for firm matches. Where a row states a size, it is once, few, many or the class of an expanded clone; other rows omit it.

clone size: few; J gene: TRBJ2-1; D gene: TRBD1; V gene: TRBV24-1; CDR3 protein: CATSDLVTGGNEQFF; CDR3 DNA: TGTGCCACCAGTGATTTGGTGACAGGGGGAAATGAGCAGTTCTTC
clone size: few; J gene: TRBJ2-3; D gene: TRBD2; V gene: TRBV27; CDR3 protein: CASSLYGGRALVFAEYF; CDR3 DNA: TGTGCCAGCAGTTTGTATGGCGGGAGGGCTTTGGTCTTTGCTGAGTATTTT
clone size: few; J gene: TRBJ1-1; D gene: TRBD1; V gene: TRBV6-1; CDR3 protein: CASSKGAGGTEAFF; CDR3 DNA: TGTGCCAGCAGTAAGGGGGCCGGGGGGACTGAAGCTTTCTTT
clone size: few; J gene: TRBJ2-3; D gene: -; V gene: TRBV6-2/TRBV6-3; CDR3 protein: CASSYWEDTQYF; CDR3 DNA: TGTGCCAGCAGTTACTGGGAGGATACGCAGTATTTT
clone size: few; J gene: TRBJ2-1; D gene: -; V gene: TRBV29-1; CDR3 protein: CSALTSSYNEQFF; CDR3 DNA: TGCAGCGCGTTGACTAGTTCTTACAATGAGCAGTTCTTC
clone size: many; J gene: TRBJ1-1; D gene: TRBD1; V gene: TRBV4-3; CDR3 protein: CASSHGQGAVNTEAFF; CDR3 DNA: TGCGCCAGCAGCCACGGGCAGGGGGCGGTCAACACTGAAGCTTTCTTT
clone size: -; J gene: TRBJ2-1; D gene: -; V gene: TRBV7-6; CDR3 protein: CASSLEGGVSYNEQFF; CDR3 DNA: TGTGCCAGCAGCTTAGAAGGGGGGGTCTCCTACAATGAGCAGTTCTTC
clone size: many; J gene: TRBJ2-5; D gene: -; V gene: TRBV10-3; CDR3 protein: CAISESTGEQGGTQYF; CDR3 DNA: TGTGCCATCAGTGAGTCGACTGGGGAACAGGGTGGGACCCAGTACTTC
clone size: -; J gene: TRBJ2-7; D gene: TRBD1; V gene: TRBV18; CDR3 protein: CASSPGTGPGYEQYF; CDR3 DNA: TGTGCCAGCTCGCCAGGGACAGGGCCTGGCTACGAGCAGTACTTC
clone size: few; J gene: TRBJ2-4; D gene: -; V gene: TRBV9; CDR3 protein: CASSPRTELSIQYF; CDR3 DNA: TGTGCCAGCAGCCCTAGGACCGAATTGAGCATTCAGTACTTC
clone size: many; J gene: TRBJ2-1; D gene: -; V gene: TRBV7-9; CDR3 protein: CASTFSAYGSYNEQFF; CDR3 DNA: TGTGCCAGCACCTTTAGCGCTTATGGGTCCTACAATGAGCAGTTCTTC
clone size: few; J gene: TRBJ2-1; D gene: -; V gene: TRBV2; CDR3 protein: CASSLLGVDEQFF; CDR3 DNA: TGTGCCAGCAGTCTCTTAGGGGTGGATGAGCAGTTCTTC
clone size: many; J gene: TRBJ2-3; D gene: -; V gene: TRBV12-3/TRBV12-4; CDR3 protein: CASSLAVPDTQYF; CDR3 DNA: TGTGCCAGCAGTTTAGCGGTGCCAGATACGCAGTATTTT
clone size: many; J gene: TRBJ2-3; D gene: TRBD1; V gene: TRBV4-3; CDR3 protein: CASSQEGQLPTDTQYF; CDR3 DNA: TGCGCCAGCAGCCAAGAGGGACAGCTACCCACAGATACGCAGTATTTT
clone size: few; J gene: TRBJ2-1; D gene: -; V gene: TRBV10-3; CDR3 protein: CAISDRQGNYNEQFF; CDR3 DNA: TGTGCCATCAGTGATAGGCAGGGGAACTACAATGAGCAGTTCTTC
clone size: -; J gene: TRBJ2-1; D gene: TRBD2; V gene: TRBV12-3/TRBV12-4; CDR3 protein: CASSSGTSGRAGNEQFF; CDR3 DNA: TGTGCCAGCAGTTCTGGGACTAGCGGGAGGGCCGGGAATGAGCAGTTCTTC
clone size: few; J gene: TRBJ2-3; D gene: -; V gene: TRBV9; CDR3 protein: CASSVDPSDGTDTQYF; CDR3 DNA: TGTGCCAGCAGCGTAGATCCCAGCGATGGCACAGATACGCAGTATTTT
clone size: few; J gene: TRBJ1-1; D gene: -; V gene: TRBV4-3; CDR3 protein: CASSQDMPHGAFF; CDR3 DNA: TGCGCCAGCAGCCAAGATATGCCCCATGGAGCTTTCTTT
clone size: -; J gene: TRBJ2-3; D gene: -; V gene: TRBV25-1; CDR3 protein: CASSEGGGRAWSTDTQYF; CDR3 DNA: TGTGCCAGCAGTGAAGGGGGGGGCAGGGCTTGGAGCACAGATACGCAGTATTTT
clone size: few; J gene: TRBJ2-1; D gene: -; V gene: TRBV11-2; CDR3 protein: CASSLFALPLYNEQFF; CDR3 DNA: TGTGCCAGCAGCTTATTCGCCTTACCTCTTTACAATGAGCAGTTCTTC
clone size: few; J gene: TRBJ1-5; D gene: -; V gene: TRBV29-1; CDR3 protein: CSVEVGQDQPQHF; CDR3 DNA: TGCAGCGTTGAAGTAGGGCAAGATCAGCCCCAGCATTTT
clone size: many; J gene: TRBJ1-1; D gene: -; V gene: TRBV12-3/TRBV12-4; CDR3 protein: CASSLGGGHGGAFF; CDR3 DNA: TGTGCCAGCAGTTTAGGGGGGGGGCACGGTGGCGCTTTCTTT
clone size: -; J gene: TRBJ1-4; D gene: TRBD1; V gene: TRBV28; CDR3 protein: CASSLPTGRREKLFF; CDR3 DNA: TGTGCCAGCAGTTTGCCGACAGGGCGGAGGGAAAAACTGTTTTTT
clone size: few; J gene: TRBJ2-1; D gene: TRBD2; V gene: TRBV9; CDR3 protein: CASSGGLAGGNEQFF; CDR3 DNA: TGTGCCAGCAGCGGGGGACTAGCGGGGGGAAATGAGCAGTTCTTC
clone size: few; J gene: TRBJ2-5; D gene: TRBD2; V gene: TRBV13; CDR3 protein: CASSTLGLAGGLETQYF; CDR3 DNA: TGTGCCAGCAGCACCCTGGGACTAGCGGGAGGATTAGAGACCCAGTACTTC
clone size: -; J gene: TRBJ1-1; D gene: TRBD1; V gene: TRBV6-5; CDR3 protein: CASSYGTGYNAEAFF; CDR3 DNA: TGTGCCAGCAGTTACGGGACAGGGTATAACGCTGAAGCTTTCTTT
clone size: many; J gene: TRBJ1-1; D gene: -; V gene: TRBV6-2/TRBV6-3; CDR3 protein: CASRTGGTEAFF; CDR3 DNA: TGTGCCAGTAGGACTGGGGGCACTGAAGCTTTCTTT
clone size: few; J gene: TRBJ1-5; D gene: -; V gene: TRBV20-1; CDR3 protein: CSAGELDNQPQHF; CDR3 DNA: TGCAGTGCCGGGGAGCTCGACAATCAGCCCCAGCATTTT
clone size: few; J gene: TRBJ2-7; D gene: -; V gene: TRBV9; CDR3 protein: CASSTRDTTYEQYF; CDR3 DNA: TGTGCCAGCAGCACCCGGGATACCACCTACGAGCAGTACTTC
clone size: -; J gene: TRBJ2-1; D gene: TRBD1; V gene: TRBV10-3; CDR3 protein: CAISESDRDSYNEQFF; CDR3 DNA: TGTGCCATCAGTGAGTCCGACAGGGACTCCTACAATGAGCAGTTCTTC
clone size: few; J gene: TRBJ2-2; D gene: -; V gene: TRBV12-3/TRBV12-4; CDR3 protein: CASSLGQNYRLTGELFF; CDR3 DNA: TGTGCCAGCAGTTTAGGACAGAACTACAGACTTACCGGGGAGCTGTTTTTT
clone size: many; J gene: TRBJ2-7; D gene: TRBD2; V gene: TRBV15; CDR3 protein: CATSSGLAGLYEQYF; CDR3 DNA: TGTGCCACCAGCAGTGGACTAGCGGGCCTCTACGAGCAGTACTTC
clone size: few; J gene: TRBJ2-1; D gene: -; V gene: TRBV10-3; CDR3 protein: CAISEGGVSSYNEQFF; CDR3 DNA: TGTGCCATCAGTGAGGGCGGGGTGAGCTCCTACAATGAGCAGTTCTTC
clone size: many; J gene: TRBJ2-7; D gene: TRBD1; V gene: TRBV3-1; CDR3 protein: CASSPWTGDEQYF; CDR3 DNA: TGTGCCAGCAGCCCCTGGACAGGGGACGAGCAGTACTTC
clone size: -; J gene: TRBJ2-7; D gene: -; V gene: TRBV20-1; CDR3 protein: CSAGQGVAETYEQYF; CDR3 DNA: TGCAGTGCGGGCCAGGGGGTAGCGGAAACCTACGAGCAGTACTTC
clone size: -; J gene: TRBJ1-5; D gene: -; V gene: TRBV6-1; CDR3 protein: CASSDLAGVGQPQHF; CDR3 DNA: TGTGCCAGCAGTGATTTGGCAGGGGTGGGGCAGCCCCAGCATTTT
clone size: few; J gene: TRBJ1-2; D gene: -; V gene: TRBV10-3; CDR3 protein: CAIHEGETSYGYTF; CDR3 DNA: TGTGCCATCCACGAAGGTGAGACCTCCTATGGCTACACCTTC
clone size: few; J gene: TRBJ2-3; D gene: TRBD2; V gene: TRBV7-3; CDR3 protein: CASSFQPPQRGGVDTQYF; CDR3 DNA: TGTGCCAGCAGCTTTCAACCTCCTCAGCGGGGGGGCGTAGATACGCAGTATTTT
clone size: few; J gene: TRBJ1-1; D gene: -; V gene: TRBV6-2/TRBV6-3; CDR3 protein: CASSYRSVYRPNKMNTEAFF; CDR3 DNA: TGTGCCAGCAGCTACCGGTCGGTGTACAGGCCTAATAAAATGAACACTGAAGCTTTCTTT
clone size: few; J gene: TRBJ2-5; D gene: -; V gene: TRBV27; CDR3 protein: CASSSTPDRQETQYF; CDR3 DNA: TGTGCCAGCAGTTCCACCCCCGACAGGCAAGAGACCCAGTACTTC